The clone carrying this TCR beta chain was detected a few times. Its antigen is currently unknown. The CDR3 has 16 amino acids. The V gene's germline CDR1 is DFQATT and CDR2 SNEGSKA (reference sequence). V lost 0 bases and J 0 bases, leaving 12 bases between the germline ends. Quantitative molecular-barcoded 5'-RACE generated the TCR beta libraries. MiXCR, run by TCRdb on the 5' RACE reads, gives a single entry per CDR3 protein. The sample shows just over 300,000 distinct CDR3 sequences, more than 20% of them seen only once. The data were taken from a study of CD8 T cells in ankylosing spondylitis. Study findings and constraints: Clones linked to disease were reported to show significant enrichment in matched ankylosing spondylitis synovial fluid. Within ankylosing spondylitis blood, a TCR beta motif made up of several highly homologous variants appeared to be characteristic.

Sequenced sample: blood, either unsorted or a sorted T cell fraction (not recorded which). The chain employs TRBV20-1 and TRBJ2-1; D remains unclear. The TCR comes from a female donor with ankylosing spondylitis or in good health (not recorded which). The CDR3 DNA follows: TGCAGTGCTAGAGATCCCGCGCCGAGCTCCTACAATGAGCAGTTCTTC. It encodes CSARDPAPSSYNEQFF.